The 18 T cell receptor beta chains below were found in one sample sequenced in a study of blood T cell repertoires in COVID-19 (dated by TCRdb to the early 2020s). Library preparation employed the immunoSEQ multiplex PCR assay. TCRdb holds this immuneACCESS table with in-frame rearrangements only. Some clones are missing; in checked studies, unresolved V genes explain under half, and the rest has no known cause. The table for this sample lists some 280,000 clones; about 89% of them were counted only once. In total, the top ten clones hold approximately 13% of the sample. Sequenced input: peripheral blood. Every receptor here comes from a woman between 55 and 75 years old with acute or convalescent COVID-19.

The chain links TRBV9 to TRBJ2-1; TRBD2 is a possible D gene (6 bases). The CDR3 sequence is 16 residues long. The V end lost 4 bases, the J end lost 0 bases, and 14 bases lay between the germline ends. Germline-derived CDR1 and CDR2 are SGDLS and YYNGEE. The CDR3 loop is CASSSKAEGSYNEQFF. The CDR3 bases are TGTGCCAGCAGCTCTAAAGCGGAGGGCTCCTACAATGAGCAGTTCTTC.

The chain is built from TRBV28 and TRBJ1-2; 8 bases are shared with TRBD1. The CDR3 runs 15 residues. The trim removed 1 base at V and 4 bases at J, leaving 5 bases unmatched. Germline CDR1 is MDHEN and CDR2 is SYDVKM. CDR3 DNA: TGTGCCAGCAGTTTATCCAGGGGGCCTGGCTATGGCTACACCTTC. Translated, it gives CASSLSRGPGYGYTF.

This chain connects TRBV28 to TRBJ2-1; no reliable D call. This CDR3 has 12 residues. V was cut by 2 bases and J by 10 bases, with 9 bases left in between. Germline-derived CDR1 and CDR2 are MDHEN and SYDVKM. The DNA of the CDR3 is TGTGCCAGCAGTTTAAGAGTAAACGAGCAGTTCTTC. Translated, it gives CASSLRVNEQFF.

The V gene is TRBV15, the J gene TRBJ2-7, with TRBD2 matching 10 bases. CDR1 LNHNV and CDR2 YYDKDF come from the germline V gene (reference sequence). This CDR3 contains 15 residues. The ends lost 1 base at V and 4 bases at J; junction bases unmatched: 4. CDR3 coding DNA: TGTGCCACCAGCAGAGGAGCGGGAGGGCGATACGAGCAGTACTTC. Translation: CATSRGAGGRYEQYF.

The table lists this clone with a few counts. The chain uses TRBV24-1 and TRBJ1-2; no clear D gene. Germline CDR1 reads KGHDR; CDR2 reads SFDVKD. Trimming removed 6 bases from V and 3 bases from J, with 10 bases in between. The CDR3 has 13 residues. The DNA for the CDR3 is TGTGCCACCAGTCTCTCCGGTCACTATGGCTACACCTTC. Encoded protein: CATSLSGHYGYTF.

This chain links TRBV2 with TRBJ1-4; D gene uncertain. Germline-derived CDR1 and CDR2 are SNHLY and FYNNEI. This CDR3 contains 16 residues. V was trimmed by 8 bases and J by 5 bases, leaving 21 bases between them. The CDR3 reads CASRARRETQNEKLFF. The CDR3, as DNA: TGTGCCAGCCGTGCGCGGCGGGAAACACAGAATGAAAAACTGTTTTTT.

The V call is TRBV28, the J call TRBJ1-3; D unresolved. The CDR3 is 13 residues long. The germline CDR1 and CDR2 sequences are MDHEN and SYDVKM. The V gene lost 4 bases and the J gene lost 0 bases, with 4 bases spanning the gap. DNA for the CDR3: TGTGCCAGCAGTTACATCTCTGGAAACACCATATATTTT. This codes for CASSYISGNTIYF.

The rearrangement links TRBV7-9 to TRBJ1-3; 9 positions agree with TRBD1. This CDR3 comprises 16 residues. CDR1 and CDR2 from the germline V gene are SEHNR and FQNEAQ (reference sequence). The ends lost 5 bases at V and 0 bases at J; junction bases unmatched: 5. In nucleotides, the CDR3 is TGTGCCAGCAGCGATGGGACAGGGCACTCTGGAAACACCATATATTTT. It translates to CASSDGTGHSGNTIYF. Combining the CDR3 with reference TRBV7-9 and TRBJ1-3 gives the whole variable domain DTGVSQNPRHKITKRGQNVTFRCDPISEHNRLYWYRQTLGQGPEFLTYFQNEAQLEKSRLLSDRFSAERPKGSFSTLEIQRTEQGDSAMYLCASSDGTGHSGNTIYFGEGSWLTVV.

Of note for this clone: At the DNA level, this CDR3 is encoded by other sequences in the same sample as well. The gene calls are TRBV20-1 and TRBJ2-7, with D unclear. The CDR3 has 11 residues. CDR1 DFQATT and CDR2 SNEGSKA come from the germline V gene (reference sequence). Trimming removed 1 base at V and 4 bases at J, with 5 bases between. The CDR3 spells CSARGRYEQYF. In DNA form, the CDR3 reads TGCAGTGCTAGAGGCAGGTACGAGCAGTACTTC.

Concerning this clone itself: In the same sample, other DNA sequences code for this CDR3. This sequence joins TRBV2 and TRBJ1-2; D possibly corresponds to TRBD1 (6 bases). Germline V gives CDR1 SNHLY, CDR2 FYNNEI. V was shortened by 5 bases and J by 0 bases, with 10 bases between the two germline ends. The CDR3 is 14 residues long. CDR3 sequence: CASSRGATNYGYTF. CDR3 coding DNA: TGTGCCAGCAGTCGGGGGGCAACTAACTATGGCTACACCTTC.

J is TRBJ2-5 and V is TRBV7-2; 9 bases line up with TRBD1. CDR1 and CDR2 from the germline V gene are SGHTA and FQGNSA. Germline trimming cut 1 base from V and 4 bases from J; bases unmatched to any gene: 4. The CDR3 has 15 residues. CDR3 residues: CASSLVGGQGETQYF. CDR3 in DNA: TGTGCCAGCAGCTTAGTGGGGGGACAGGGAGAGACCCAGTACTTC. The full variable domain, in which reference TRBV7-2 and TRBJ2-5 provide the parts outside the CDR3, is GAGVSQSPSNKVTEKGKDVELRCDPISGHTALYWYRQSLGQGLEFLIYFQGNSAPDKSGLPSDRFSAERTGGSVSTLTIQRTQQEDSAVYLCASSLVGGQGETQYFGPGTRLLVL.

The CDR3 nucleotides read TGTGCCAGCAGGCAGAAAGGGGTACAGCTCAGATATGGCTACACCTTC. It encodes CASRQKGVQLRYGYTF. The chain joins TRBV2 to TRBJ1-2, with D perhaps matching TRBD1 (5 bases). With 6 bases removed from V and 5 bases from J, the gap between germline ends came to 22 bases. Germline V gene lookup returns CDR1 SNHLY and CDR2 FYNNEI. The CDR3 sequence is 16 residues long.

The CDR3 sequence: CASSLGSGGNNQPQHF. CDR3 nucleotides: TGCGCCAGCAGCTTGGGGTCAGGGGGAAACAATCAGCCCCAGCATTTT. The chain combines TRBV5-1 with TRBJ1-5, with 7 positions matching TRBD1. V lost 0 bases and J lost 3; bases outside the gene matches: 6. Germline V lookup: CDR1 SGHRS, CDR2 YFSETQ. The CDR3 covers 16 residues.

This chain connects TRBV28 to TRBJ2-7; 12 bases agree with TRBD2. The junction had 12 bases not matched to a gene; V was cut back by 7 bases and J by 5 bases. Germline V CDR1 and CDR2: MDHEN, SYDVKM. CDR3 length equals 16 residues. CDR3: CASTPLWTSGDHEQYF. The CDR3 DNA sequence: TGTGCCAGCACCCCCCTCTGGACTAGCGGGGATCACGAGCAGTACTTC.

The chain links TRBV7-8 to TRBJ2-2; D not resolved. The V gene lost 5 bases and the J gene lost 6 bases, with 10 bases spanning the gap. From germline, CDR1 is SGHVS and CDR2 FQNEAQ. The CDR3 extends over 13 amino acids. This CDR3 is CASSLMTPGELFF. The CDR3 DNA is TGTGCCAGCAGCCTCATGACTCCCGGGGAGCTGTTTTTT.

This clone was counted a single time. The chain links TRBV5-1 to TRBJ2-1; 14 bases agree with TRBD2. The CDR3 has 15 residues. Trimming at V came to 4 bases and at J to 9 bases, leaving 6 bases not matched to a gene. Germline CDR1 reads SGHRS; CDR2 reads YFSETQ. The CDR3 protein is CASSQGLAGEGEQFF. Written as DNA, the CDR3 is TGCGCCAGCAGCCAGGGACTAGCGGGAGAGGGTGAGCAGTTCTTC.

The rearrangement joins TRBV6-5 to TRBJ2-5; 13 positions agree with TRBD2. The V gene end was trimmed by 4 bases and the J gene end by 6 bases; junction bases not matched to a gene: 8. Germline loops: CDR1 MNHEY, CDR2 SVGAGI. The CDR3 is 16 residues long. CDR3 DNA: TGTGCCAGCAGTTCTAGGACTAGCGGGGGTAGACAGACCCAGTACTTC. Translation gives CASSSRTSGGRQTQYF.

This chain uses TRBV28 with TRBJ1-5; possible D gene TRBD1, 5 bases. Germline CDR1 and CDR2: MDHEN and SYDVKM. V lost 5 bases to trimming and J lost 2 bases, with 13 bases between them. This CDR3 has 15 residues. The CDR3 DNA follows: TGTGCCAGCAGTGGGGCCTCCAGCGGCAATCAGCCCCAGCATTTT. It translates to CASSGASSGNQPQHF.